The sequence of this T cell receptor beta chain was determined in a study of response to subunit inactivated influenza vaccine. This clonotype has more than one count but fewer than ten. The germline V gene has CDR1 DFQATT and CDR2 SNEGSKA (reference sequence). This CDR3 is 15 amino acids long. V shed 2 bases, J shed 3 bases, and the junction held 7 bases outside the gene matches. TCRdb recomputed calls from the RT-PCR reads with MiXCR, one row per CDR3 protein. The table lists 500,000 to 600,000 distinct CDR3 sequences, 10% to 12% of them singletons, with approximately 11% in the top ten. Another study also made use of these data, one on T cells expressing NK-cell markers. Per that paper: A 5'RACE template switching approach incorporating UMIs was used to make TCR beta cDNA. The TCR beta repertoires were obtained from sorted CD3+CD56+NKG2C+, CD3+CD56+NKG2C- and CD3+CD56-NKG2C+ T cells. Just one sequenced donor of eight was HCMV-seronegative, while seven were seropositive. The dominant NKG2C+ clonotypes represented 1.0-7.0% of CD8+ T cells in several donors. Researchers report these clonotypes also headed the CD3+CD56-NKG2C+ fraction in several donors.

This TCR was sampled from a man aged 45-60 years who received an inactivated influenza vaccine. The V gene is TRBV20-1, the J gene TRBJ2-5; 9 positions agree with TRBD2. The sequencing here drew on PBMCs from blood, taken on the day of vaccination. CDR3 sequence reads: CSARSRASGKETQYF. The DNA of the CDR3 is TGCAGTGCTAGATCGCGGGCTAGCGGGAAAGAGACCCAGTACTTC.